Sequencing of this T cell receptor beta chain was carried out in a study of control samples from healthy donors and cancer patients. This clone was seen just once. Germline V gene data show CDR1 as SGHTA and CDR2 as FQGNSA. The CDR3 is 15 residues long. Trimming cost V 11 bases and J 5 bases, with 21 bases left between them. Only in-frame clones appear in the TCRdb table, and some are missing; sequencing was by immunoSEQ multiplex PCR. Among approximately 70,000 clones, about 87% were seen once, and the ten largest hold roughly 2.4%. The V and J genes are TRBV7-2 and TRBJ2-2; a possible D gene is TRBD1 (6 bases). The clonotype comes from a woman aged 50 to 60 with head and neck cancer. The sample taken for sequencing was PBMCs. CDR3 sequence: CASSLNRAPTGELFF. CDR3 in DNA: TGTGCCTCCAGCTTAAACAGGGCGCCAACCGGGGAGCTGTTTTTT.